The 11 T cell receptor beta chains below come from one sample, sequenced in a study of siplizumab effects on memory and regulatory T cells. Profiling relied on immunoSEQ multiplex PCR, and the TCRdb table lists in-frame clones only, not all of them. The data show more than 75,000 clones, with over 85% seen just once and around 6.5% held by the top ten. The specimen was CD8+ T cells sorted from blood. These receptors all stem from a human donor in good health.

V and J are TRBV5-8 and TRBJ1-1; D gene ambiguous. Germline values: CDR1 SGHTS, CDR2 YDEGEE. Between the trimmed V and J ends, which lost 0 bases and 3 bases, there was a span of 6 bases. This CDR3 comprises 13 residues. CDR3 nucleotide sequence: TGTGCCAGCAGCTTGGACATTTACACTGAAGCTTTCTTT. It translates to CASSLDIYTEAFF.

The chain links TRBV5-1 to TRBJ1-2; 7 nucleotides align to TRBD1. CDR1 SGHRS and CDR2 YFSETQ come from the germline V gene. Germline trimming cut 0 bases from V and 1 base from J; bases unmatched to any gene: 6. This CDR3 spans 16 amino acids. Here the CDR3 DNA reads TGCGCCAGCAGCTTGGACCCGGGACAGCTTAACTATGGCTACACCTTC. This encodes CASSLDPGQLNYGYTF.

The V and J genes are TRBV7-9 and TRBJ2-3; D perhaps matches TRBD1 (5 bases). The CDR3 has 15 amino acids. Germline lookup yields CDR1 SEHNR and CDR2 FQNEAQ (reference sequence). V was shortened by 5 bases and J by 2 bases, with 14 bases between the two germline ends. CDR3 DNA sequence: TGTGCCAGCAGCCGATTAGGGGCGGACACAGATACGCAGTATTTT. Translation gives CASSRLGADTDTQYF. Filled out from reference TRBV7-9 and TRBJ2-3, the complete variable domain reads DTGVSQNPRHKITKRGQNVTFRCDPISEHNRLYWYRQTLGQGPEFLTYFQNEAQLEKSRLLSDRFSAERPKGSFSTLEIQRTEQGDSAMYLCASSRLGADTDTQYFGPGTRLTVL.

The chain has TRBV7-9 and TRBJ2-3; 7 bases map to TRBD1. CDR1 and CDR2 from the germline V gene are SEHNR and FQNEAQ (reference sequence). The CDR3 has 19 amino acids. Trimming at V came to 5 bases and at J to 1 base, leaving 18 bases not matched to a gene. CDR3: CASSDPSLGDRVGTDTQYF. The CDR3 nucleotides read TGTGCCAGCAGCGACCCCTCTCTCGGCGACAGGGTGGGCACAGATACGCAGTATTTT.

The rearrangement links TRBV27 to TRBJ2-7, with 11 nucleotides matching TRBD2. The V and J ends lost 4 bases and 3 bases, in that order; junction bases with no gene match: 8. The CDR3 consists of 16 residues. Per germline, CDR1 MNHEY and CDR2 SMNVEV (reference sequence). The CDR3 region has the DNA TGTGCCAGCAGTTCTAATCCGGGACTAGCGGTCTACGAGCAGTACTTC. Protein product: CASSSNPGLAVYEQYF.

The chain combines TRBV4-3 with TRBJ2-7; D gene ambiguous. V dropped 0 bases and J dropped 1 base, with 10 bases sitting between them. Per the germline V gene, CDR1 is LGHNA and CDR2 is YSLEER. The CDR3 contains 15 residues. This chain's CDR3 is CASSQDMTHSYEQYF. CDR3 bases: TGCGCCAGCAGCCAAGATATGACCCATTCCTACGAGCAGTACTTC.

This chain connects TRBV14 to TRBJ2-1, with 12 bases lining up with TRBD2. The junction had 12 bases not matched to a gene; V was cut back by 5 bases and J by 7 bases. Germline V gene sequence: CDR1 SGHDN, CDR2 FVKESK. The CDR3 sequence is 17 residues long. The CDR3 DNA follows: TGTGCCAGCAGCAGCTGGACTAGCGGGGCCATGTGGAATGAGCAGTTCTTC. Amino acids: CASSSWTSGAMWNEQFF.

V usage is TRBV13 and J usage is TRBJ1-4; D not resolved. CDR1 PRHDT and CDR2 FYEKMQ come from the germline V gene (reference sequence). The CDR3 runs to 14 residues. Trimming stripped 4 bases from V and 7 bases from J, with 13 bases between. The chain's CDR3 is CASSSRPEGEKLFF. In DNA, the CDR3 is TGTGCCAGCAGCTCCCGCCCTGAGGGTGAAAAACTGTTTTTT.

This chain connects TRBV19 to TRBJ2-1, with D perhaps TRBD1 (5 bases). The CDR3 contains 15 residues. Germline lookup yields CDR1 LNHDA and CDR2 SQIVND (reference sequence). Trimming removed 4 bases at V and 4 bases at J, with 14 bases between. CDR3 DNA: TGTGCCAGTAGTAAGAGGACACCCCCTTACAATGAGCAGTTCTTC. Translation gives CASSKRTPPYNEQFF.

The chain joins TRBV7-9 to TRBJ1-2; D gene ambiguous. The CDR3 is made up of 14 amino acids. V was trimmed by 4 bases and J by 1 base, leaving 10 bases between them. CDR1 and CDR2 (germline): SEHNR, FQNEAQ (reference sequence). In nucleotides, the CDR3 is TGTGCCAGCAGCTCCGACGAATATAACTATGGCTACACCTTC. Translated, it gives CASSSDEYNYGYTF. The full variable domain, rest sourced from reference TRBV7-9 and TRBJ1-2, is DTGVSQNPRHKITKRGQNVTFRCDPISEHNRLYWYRQTLGQGPEFLTYFQNEAQLEKSRLLSDRFSAERPKGSFSTLEIQRTEQGDSAMYLCASSSDEYNYGYTFGSGTRLTVV.

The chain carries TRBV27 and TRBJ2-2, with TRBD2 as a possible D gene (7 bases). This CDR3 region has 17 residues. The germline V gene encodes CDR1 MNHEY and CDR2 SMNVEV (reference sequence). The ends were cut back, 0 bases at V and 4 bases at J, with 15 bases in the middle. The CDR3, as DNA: TGTGCCAGCAGTTTATCTAGTGGCGGGGGCTTCACCGGGGAGCTGTTTTTT. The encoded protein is CASSLSSGGGFTGELFF.